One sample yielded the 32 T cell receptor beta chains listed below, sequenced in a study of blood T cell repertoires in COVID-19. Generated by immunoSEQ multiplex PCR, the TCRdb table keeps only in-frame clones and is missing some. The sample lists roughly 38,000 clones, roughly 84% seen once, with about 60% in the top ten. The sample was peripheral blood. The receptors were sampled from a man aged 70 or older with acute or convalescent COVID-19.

DNA of the CDR3: TGTGCCAGCAGTTCGTTAGGCGGGCCTTCTCGACCCGAGCAGTACTTC. Encoded protein: CASSSLGGPSRPEQYF. The rearrangement joins TRBV28 to TRBJ2-7; possibly TRBD2 for D (5 bases). This CDR3 region has 16 residues. Germline V gene sequence: CDR1 MDHEN, CDR2 SYDVKM. Deletions cut 4 bases from V and 6 bases from J, with 22 bases between.

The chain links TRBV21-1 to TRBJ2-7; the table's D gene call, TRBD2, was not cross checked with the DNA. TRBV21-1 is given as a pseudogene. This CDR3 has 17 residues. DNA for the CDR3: TGTGCCAGCAGCAAAGTTGCGGGGGCGGACGGTTCCTACGAGCAGTACTTC. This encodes CASSKVAGADGSYEQYF.

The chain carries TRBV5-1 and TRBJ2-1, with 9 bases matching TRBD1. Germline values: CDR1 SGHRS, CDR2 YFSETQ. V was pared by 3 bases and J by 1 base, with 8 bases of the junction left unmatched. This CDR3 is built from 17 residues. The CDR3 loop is CASSSGTGISSYNEQFF. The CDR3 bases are TGCGCCAGCAGCTCCGGGACAGGGATTTCGTCCTACAATGAGCAGTTCTTC.

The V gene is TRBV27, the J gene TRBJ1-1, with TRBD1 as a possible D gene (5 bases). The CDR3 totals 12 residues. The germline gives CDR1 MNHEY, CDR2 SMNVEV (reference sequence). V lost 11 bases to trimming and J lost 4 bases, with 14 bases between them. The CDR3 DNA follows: TGTGCCGCTGGGCGGGGGGGCACTGAAGCTTTCTTT. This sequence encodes CAAGRGGTEAFF.

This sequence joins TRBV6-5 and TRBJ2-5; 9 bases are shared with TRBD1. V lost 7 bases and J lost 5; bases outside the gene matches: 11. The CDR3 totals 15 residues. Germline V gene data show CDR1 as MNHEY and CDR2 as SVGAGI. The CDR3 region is CASTYTGGGGETQYF. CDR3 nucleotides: TGTGCCAGCACCTACACAGGGGGCGGAGGGGAGACCCAGTACTTC.

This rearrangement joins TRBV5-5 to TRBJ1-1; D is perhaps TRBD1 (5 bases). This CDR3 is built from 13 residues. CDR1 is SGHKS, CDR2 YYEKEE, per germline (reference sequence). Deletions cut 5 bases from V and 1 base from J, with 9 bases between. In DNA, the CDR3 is TGTGCCAGCAGATGGCAGGGGAACACTGAAGCTTTCTTT. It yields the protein CASRWQGNTEAFF.

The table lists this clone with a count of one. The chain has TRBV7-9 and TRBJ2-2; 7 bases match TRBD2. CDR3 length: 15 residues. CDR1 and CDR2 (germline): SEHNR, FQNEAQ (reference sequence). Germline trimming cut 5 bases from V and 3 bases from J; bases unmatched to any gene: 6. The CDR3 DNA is TGTGCCAGCAGCATTTTCCTAGCGGACACCGGGGAGCTGTTTTTT. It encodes CASSIFLADTGELFF.

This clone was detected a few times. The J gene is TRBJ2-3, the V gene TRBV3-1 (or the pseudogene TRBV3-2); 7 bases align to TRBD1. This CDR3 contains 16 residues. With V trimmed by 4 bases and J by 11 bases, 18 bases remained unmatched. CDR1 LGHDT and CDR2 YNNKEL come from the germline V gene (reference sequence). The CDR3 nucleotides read TGTGCCAGCAGCCCAAAGGGGGCAACTATTAGAGGGGGGCAGTATTTT. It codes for CASSPKGATIRGGQYF.

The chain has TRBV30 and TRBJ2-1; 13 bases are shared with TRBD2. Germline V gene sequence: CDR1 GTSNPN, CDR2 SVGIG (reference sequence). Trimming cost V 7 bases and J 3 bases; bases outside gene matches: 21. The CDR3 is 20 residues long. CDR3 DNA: TGTGCCTCAACCTGGCCGAAGACTAGCGGGAGGCCCCCCCGCTACAATGAGCAGTTCTTC. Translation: CASTWPKTSGRPPRYNEQFF.

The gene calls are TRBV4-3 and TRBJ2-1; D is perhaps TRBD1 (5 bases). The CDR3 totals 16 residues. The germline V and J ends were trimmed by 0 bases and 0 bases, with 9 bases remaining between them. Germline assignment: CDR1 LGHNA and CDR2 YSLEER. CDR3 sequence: CASSQEGQSSYNEQFF. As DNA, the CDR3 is TGCGCCAGCAGCCAAGAGGGGCAAAGCTCCTACAATGAGCAGTTCTTC.

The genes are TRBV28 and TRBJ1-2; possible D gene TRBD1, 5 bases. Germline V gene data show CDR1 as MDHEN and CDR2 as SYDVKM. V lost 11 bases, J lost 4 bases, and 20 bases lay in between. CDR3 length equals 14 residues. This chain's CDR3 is CAASVSGGPYGYTF. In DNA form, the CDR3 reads TGTGCCGCTTCGGTCTCGGGGGGACCCTATGGCTACACCTTC.

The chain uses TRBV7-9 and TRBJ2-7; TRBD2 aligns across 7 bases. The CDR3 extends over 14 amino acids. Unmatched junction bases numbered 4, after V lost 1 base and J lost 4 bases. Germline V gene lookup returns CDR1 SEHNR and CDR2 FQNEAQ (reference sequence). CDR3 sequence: CASSLGEGGYEQYF. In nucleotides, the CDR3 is TGTGCCAGCAGCTTAGGGGAGGGAGGGTACGAGCAGTACTTC.

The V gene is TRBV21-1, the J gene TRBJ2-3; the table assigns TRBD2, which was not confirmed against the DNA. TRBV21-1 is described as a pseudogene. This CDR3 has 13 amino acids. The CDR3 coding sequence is TGTGCCAGCAGCGCATTTCTATGCGGACTGCAGTATTTT. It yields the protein CASSAFLCGLQYF.

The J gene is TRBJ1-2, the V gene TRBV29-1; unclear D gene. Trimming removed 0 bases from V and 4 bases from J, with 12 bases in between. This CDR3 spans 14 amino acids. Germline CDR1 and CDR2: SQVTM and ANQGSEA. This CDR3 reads CSVEDPPGGYGYTF. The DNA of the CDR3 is TGCAGCGTTGAAGATCCGCCGGGAGGCTATGGCTACACCTTC. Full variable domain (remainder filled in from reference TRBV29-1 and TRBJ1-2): SAVISQKPSRDICQRGTSLTIQCQVDSQVTMMFWYRQQPGQSLTLIATANQGSEATYESGFVIDKFPISRPNLTFSTLTVSNMSPEDSSIYLCSVEDPPGGYGYTFGSGTRLTVV.

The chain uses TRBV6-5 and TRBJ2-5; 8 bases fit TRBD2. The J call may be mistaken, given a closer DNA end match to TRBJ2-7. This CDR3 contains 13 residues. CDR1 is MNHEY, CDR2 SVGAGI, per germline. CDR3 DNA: TGTGCCAGCCGGGCGGGGGGAAGCCACGAGCAGTACTTC. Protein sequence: CASRAGGSHEQYF.

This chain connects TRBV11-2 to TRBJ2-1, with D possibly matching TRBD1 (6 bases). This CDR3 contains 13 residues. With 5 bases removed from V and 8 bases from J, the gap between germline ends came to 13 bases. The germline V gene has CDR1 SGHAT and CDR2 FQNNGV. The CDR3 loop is CASSQSQGHEQFF. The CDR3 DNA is TGTGCCAGCAGCCAGAGCCAGGGGCATGAGCAGTTCTTC.

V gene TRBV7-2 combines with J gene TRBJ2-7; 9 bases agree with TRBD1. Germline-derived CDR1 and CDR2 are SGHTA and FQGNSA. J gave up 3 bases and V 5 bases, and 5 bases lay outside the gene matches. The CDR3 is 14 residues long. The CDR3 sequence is CASSPDRGFYEQYF. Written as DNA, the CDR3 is TGTGCCAGCAGCCCGGACAGGGGATTCTACGAGCAGTACTTC.

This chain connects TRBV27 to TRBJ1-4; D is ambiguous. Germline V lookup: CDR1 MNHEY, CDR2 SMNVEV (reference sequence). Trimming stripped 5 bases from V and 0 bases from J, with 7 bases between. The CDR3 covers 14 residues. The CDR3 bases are TGTGCCAGCAGTCGAGGTGCAACTAATGAAAAACTGTTTTTT. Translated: CASSRGATNEKLFF.

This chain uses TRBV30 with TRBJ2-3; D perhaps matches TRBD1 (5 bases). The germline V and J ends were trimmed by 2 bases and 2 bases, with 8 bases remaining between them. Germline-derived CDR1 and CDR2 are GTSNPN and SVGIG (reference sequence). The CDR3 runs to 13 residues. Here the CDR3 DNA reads TGTGCCTGGAGTCCCGGACACACAGATACGCAGTATTTT. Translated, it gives CAWSPGHTDTQYF.

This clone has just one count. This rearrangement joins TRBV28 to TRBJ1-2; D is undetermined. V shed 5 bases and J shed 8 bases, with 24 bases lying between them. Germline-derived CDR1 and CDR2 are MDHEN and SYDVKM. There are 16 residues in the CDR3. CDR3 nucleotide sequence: TGTGCCAGCAGTACCCCGGAACGCCAAGGCCTAGAGGGCTACACCTTC. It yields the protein CASSTPERQGLEGYTF.

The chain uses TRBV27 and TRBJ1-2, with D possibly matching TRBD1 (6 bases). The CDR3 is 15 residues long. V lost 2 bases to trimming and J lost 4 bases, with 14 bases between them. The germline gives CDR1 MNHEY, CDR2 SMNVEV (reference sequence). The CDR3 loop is CASSLRGGLGYGYTF. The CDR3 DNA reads TGTGCCAGCAGTTTAAGGGGGGGCCTGGGCTATGGCTACACCTTC.

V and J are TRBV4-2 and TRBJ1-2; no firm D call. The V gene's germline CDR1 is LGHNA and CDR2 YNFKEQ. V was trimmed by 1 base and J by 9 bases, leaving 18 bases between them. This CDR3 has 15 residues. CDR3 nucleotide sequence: TGTGCCAGCAGCCAAGCCCAGTTAACGCTGCAGAGCTACACCTTC. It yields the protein CASSQAQLTLQSYTF.

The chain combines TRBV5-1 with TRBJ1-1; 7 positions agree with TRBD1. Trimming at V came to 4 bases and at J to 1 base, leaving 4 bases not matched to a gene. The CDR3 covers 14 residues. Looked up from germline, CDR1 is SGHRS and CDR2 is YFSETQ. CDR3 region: CASSPGQSNTEAFF. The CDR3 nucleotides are TGCGCCAGCAGCCCGGGACAGTCGAACACTGAAGCTTTCTTT.

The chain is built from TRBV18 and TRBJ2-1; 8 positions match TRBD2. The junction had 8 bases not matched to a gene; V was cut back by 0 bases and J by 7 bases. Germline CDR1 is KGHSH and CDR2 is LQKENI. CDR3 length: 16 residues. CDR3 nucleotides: TGTGCCAGCTCACCACCTACGGGAGGGCCGGGGAATGAGCAGTTCTTC. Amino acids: CASSPPTGGPGNEQFF.

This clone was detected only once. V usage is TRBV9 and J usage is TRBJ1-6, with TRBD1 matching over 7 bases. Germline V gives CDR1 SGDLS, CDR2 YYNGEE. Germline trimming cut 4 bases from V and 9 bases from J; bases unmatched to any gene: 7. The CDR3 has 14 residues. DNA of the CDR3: TGTGCCAGCAGCTTACAAACAGGGGTTTCACCCCTCCACTTT. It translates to CASSLQTGVSPLHF.

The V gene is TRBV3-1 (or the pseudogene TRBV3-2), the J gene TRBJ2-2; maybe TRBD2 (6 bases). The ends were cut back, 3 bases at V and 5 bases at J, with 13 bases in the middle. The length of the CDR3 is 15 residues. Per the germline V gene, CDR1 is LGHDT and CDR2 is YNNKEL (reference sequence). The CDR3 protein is CASSHSGSGTGELFF. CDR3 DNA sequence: TGTGCCAGCAGCCATTCCGGGAGTGGTACCGGGGAGCTGTTTTTT.

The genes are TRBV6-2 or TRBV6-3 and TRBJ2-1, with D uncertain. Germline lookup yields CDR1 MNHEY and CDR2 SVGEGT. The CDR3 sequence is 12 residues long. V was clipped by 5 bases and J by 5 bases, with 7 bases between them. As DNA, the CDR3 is TGTGCCAGCAGTCATGCGGACAATGAGCAGTTCTTC. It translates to CASSHADNEQFF.

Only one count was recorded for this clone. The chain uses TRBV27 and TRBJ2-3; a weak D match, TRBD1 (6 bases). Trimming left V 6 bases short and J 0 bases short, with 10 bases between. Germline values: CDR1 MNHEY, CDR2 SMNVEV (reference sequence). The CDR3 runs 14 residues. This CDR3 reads CASRQTGSTDTQYF. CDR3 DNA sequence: TGTGCCAGCAGACAGACAGGCAGCACAGATACGCAGTATTTT.

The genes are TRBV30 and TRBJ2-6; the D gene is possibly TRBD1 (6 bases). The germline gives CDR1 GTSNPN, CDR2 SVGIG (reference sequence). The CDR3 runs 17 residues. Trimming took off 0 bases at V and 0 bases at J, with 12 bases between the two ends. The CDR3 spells CAWSVQGRISGANVLTF. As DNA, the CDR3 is TGTGCCTGGAGTGTACAGGGCAGAATCTCTGGGGCCAACGTCCTGACTTTC.

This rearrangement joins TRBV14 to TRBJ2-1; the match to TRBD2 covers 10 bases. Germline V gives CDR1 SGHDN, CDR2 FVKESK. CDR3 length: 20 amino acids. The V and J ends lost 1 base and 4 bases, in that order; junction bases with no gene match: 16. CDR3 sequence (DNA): TGTGCCAGCAGCCAAGGTCCCCTAGCGGGAGCCGACTCAGCTTACAATGAGCAGTTCTTC. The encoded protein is CASSQGPLAGADSAYNEQFF.

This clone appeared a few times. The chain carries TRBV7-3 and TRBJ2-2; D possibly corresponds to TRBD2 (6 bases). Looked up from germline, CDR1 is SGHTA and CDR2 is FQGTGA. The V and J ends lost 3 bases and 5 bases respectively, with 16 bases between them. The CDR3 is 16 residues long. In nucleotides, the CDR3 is TGTGCCAGCAGCTTGGGACTCGGCGGTGCTACCGGGGAGCTGTTTTTT. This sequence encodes CASSLGLGGATGELFF.

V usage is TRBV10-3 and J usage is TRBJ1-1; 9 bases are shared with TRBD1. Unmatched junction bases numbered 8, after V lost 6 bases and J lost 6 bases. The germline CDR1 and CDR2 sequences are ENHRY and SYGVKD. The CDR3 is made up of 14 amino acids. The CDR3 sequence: CAISEDRGGSEAFF. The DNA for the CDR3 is TGTGCCATCAGCGAGGACAGGGGAGGATCTGAAGCTTTCTTT.